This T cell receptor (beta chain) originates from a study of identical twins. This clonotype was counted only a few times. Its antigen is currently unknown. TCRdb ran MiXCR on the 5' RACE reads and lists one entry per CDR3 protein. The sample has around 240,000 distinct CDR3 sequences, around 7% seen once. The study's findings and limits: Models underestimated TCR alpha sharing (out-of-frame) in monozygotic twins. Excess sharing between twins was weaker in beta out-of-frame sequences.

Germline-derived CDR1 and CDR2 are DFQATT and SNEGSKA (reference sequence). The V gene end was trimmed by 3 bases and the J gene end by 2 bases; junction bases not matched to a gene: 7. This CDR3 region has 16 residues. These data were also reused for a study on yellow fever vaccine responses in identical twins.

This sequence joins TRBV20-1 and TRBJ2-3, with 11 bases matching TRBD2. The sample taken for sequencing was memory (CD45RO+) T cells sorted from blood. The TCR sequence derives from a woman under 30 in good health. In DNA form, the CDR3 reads TGCAGTGCTAGTGCACGACTAGCGGGAAACACAGATACGCAGTATTTT. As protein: CSASARLAGNTDTQYF.